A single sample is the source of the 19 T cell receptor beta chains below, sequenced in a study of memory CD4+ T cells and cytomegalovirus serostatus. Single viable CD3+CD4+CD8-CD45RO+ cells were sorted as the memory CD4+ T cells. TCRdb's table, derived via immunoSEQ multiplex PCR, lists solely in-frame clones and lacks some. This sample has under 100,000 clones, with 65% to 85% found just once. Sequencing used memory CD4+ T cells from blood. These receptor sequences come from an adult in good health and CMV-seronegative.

CDR3 protein: CASSIGGGNSPLHF. In DNA, the CDR3 is TGTGCCAGTAGTATAGGAGGAGGCAATTCACCCCTCCACTTT. The chain employs TRBV19 and TRBJ1-6; D unclear. The V end was cut by 1 base, the J end by 7 bases, with 8 bases between. The CDR3 sequence is 14 residues long. Germline-derived CDR1 and CDR2 are LNHDA and SQIVND (reference sequence).

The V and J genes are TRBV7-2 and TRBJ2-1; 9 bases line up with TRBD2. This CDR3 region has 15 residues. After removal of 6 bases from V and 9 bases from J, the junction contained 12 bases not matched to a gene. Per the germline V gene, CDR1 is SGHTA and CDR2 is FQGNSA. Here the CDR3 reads CASSLLGTSSGEQFF. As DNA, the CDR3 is TGTGCCAGCAGTCTTCTCGGGACTAGCTCGGGTGAGCAGTTCTTC.

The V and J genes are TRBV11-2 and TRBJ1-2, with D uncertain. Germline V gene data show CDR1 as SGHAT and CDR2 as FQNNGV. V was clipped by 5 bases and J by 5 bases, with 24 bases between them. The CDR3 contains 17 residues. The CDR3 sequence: CASSPHRVRREPYGYTF. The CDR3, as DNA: TGTGCCAGCAGCCCCCACCGGGTCCGTCGTGAACCTTATGGCTACACCTTC.

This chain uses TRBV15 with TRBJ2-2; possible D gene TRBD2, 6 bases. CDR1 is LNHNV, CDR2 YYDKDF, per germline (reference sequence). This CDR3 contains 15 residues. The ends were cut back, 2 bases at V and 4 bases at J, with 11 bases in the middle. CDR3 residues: CATSRQGGITGELFF. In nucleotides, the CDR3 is TGTGCCACCAGCAGACAGGGAGGTATCACCGGGGAGCTGTTTTTT.

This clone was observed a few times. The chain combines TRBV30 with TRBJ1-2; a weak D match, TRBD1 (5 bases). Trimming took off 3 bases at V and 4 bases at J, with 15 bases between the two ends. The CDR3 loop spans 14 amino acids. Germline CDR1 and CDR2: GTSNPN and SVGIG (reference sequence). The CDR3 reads CAWRMGGDAYGYTF. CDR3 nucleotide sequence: TGTGCCTGGAGGATGGGTGGGGACGCCTATGGCTACACCTTC.

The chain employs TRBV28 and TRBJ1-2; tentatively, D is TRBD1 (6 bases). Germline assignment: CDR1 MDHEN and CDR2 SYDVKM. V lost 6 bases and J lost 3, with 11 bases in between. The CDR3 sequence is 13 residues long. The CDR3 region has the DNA TGTGCCAGCAGGGTAGGGGGGGACTATGGCTACACCTTC. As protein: CASRVGGDYGYTF.

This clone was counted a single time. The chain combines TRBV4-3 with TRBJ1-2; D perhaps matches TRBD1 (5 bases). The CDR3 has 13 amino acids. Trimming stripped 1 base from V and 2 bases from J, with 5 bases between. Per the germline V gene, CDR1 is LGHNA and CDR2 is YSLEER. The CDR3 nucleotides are TGCGCCAGCAGCCAAGGACAGAACTATGGCTACACCTTC. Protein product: CASSQGQNYGYTF.

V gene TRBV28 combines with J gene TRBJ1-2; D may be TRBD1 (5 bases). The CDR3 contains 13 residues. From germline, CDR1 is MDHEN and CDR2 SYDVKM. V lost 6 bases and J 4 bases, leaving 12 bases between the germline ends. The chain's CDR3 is CASRFSGRYGYTF. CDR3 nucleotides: TGTGCCAGCAGATTCTCAGGGCGCTATGGCTACACCTTC.

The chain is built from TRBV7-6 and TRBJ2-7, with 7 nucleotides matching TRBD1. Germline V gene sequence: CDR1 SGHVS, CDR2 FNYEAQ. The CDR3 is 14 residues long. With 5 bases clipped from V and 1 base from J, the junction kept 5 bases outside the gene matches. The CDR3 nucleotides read TGTGCCAGCAGCGTACAGGGGTCTTCCTACGAGCAGTACTTC. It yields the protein CASSVQGSSYEQYF.

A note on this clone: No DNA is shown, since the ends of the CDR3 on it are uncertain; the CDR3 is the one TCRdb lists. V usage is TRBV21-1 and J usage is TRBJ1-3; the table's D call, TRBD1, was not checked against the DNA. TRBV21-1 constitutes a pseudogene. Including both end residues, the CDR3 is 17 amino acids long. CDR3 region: CASSKKVGAGNGNTIYF.

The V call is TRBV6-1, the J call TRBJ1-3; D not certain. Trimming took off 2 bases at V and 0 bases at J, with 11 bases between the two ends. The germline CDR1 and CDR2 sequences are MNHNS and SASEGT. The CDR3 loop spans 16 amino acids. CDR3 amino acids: CASSEISQYSGNTIYF. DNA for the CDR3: TGTGCCAGCAGTGAAATTTCACAGTACTCTGGAAACACCATATATTTT.

The CDR3, as DNA: TGTGCCAGCAGTTTAAAGGGTTCCTACGAGCAGTACTTC. This translates into CASSLKGSYEQYF. The V call is TRBV27, the J call TRBJ2-7, with D unclear. The CDR3 sequence is 13 residues long. V shed 2 bases and J shed 1 base, with 6 bases lying between them. Looked up from germline, CDR1 is MNHEY and CDR2 is SMNVEV (reference sequence).

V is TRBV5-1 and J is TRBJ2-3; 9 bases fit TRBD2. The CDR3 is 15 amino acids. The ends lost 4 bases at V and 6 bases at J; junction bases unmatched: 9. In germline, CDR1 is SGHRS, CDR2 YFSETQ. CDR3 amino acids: CASSPIAGALDTQYF. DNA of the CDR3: TGCGCCAGCAGCCCAATAGCGGGGGCTCTGGATACGCAGTATTTT.

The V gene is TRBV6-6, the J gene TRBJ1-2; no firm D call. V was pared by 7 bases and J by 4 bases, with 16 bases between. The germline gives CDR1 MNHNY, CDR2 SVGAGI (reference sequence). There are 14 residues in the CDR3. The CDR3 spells CASTPLAESYGYTF. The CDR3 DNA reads TGTGCCAGCACCCCCCTGGCCGAAAGCTATGGCTACACCTTC.

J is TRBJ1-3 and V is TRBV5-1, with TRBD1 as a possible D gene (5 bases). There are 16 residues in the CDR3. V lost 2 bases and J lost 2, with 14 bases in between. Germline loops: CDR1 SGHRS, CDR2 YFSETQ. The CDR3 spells CASSFGHPDPGNTIYF. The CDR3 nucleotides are TGCGCCAGCAGCTTTGGACATCCTGACCCTGGAAACACCATATATTTT. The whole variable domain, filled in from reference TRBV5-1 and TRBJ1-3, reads KAGVTQTPRYLIKTRGQQVTLSCSPISGHRSVSWYQQTPGQGLQFLFEYFSETQRNKGNFPGRFSGRQFSNSRSEMNVSTLELGDSALYLCASSFGHPDPGNTIYFGEGSWLTVV.

In DNA form, the CDR3 reads TGTGCCAGCAGCGCTCCTAGCGGGGGGGGCGGCGGGGAGCTGTTTTTT. It encodes CASSAPSGGGGGELFF. The V call is TRBV9, the J call TRBJ2-2; TRBD2 matches 12 bases. From germline, CDR1 is SGDLS and CDR2 YYNGEE. This CDR3 is built from 16 residues. With 3 bases clipped from V and 7 bases from J, the junction kept 7 bases outside the gene matches.

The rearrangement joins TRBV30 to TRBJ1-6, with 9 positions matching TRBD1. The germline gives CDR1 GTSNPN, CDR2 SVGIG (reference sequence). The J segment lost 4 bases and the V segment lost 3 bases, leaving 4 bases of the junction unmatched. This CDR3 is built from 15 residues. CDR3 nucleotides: TGTGCCTGGAGCGAGGGACAGGGTTATAATTCACCCCTCCACTTT. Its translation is CAWSEGQGYNSPLHF. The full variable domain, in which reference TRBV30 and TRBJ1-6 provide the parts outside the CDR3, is SQTIHQWPATLVQPVGSPLSLECTVEGTSNPNLYWYRQAAGRGLQLLFYSVGIGQISSEVPQNLSASRPQDRQFILSSKKLLLSDSGFYLCAWSEGQGYNSPLHFGNGTRLTVT.

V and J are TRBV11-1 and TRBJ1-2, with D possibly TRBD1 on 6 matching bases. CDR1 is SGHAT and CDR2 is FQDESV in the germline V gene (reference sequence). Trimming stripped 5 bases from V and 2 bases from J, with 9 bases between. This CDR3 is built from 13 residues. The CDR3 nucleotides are TGTGCCAGCAGCGCCGACAGGAACTATGGCTACACCTTC. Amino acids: CASSADRNYGYTF.

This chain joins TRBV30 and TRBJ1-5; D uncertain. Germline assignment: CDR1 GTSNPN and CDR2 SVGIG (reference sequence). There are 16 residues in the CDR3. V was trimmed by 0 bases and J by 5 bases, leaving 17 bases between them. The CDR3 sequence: CAWSVRMRTIHQPQHF. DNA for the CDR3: TGTGCCTGGAGTGTACGGATGCGTACTATCCATCAGCCCCAGCATTTT.